Listed here are 27 T cell receptor beta chains from one sample, sequenced in a study of blood T cell repertoires in COVID-19. Repertoires were generated with immunoSEQ multiplex PCR, while TCRdb's copy carries only in-frame clones and drops some. The sample shows 200,000 to 250,000 clones, around three quarters of them seen only once. Input material: peripheral blood. All receptors derive from a woman between 70 and 85 years old with acute or convalescent COVID-19.

The chain recombines TRBV3-1 (or the pseudogene TRBV3-2) with TRBJ2-2; D is perhaps TRBD2 (7 bases). The CDR3 length is 16 residues. The germline V gene encodes CDR1 LGHDT and CDR2 YNNKEL (reference sequence). Trimming removed 5 bases from V and 4 bases from J, with 17 bases in between. The DNA of the CDR3 is TGTGCCAGCAGCTTAGGGGGGGGGAGCTCCACCGGGGAGCTGTTTTTT. It yields the protein CASSLGGGSSTGELFF.

This clone was observed a few times. The chain uses TRBV20-1 and TRBJ2-5; no clear D. CDR1 DFQATT and CDR2 SNEGSKA come from the germline V gene (reference sequence). V was clipped by 3 bases and J by 5 bases, with 10 bases between them. The CDR3 runs 12 residues. This CDR3 reads CSASGNQETQYF. The CDR3, as DNA: TGCAGTGCTAGTGGCAATCAGGAGACCCAGTACTTC.

The chain has TRBV28 and TRBJ1-5; D is perhaps TRBD1 (5 bases). This CDR3 spans 14 amino acids. Trimming cost V 5 bases and J 2 bases, with 10 bases left between them. Germline assignment: CDR1 MDHEN and CDR2 SYDVKM. This CDR3 is CASSLLGGNQPQHF. The CDR3 DNA is TGTGCCAGCAGTCTGTTAGGGGGCAATCAGCCCCAGCATTTT.

This clone was detected ten times or more. The sample contains more than one DNA sequence encoding this CDR3. The chain combines TRBV28 with TRBJ2-3, with D tentatively TRBD2 (5 bases). The CDR3 is 12 amino acids. V gave up 8 bases and J gave up 0 bases, with 6 bases separating them. CDR1 and CDR2 from the germline V gene are MDHEN and SYDVKM. CDR3 bases: TGTGCCAGCGGCGGGAGCACAGATACGCAGTATTTT. Protein sequence: CASGGSTDTQYF.

V gene TRBV3-1 (or the pseudogene TRBV3-2) combines with J gene TRBJ1-2; D possibly corresponds to TRBD1 (5 bases). Germline assignment: CDR1 LGHDT and CDR2 YNNKEL (reference sequence). The CDR3 runs 15 residues. Trimming took 0 bases from V and 5 from J, leaving 13 bases between them. The CDR3 region is CASSQDVSGWYGYTF. In nucleotides, the CDR3 is TGTGCCAGCAGCCAAGACGTCTCAGGGTGGTATGGCTACACCTTC.

The chain couples TRBV29-1 to TRBJ2-7; 13 nucleotides align to TRBD2. The CDR3 runs to 12 residues. V dropped 6 bases and J dropped 6; count of bases not matched to a gene: 2. Germline V gives CDR1 SQVTM, CDR2 ANQGSEA. In DNA form, the CDR3 reads TGCAGCGTCGGACTAGCGGGAGTCGAGCAGTACTTC. Translated: CSVGLAGVEQYF.

This clone is a singleton in its sample. The V and J genes are TRBV6-6 and TRBJ2-1, with D possibly matching TRBD2 (5 bases). This CDR3 has 12 amino acids. The V gene's germline CDR1 is MNHNY and CDR2 SVGAGI (reference sequence). Trimming removed 10 bases at V and 3 bases at J, with 10 bases between. The DNA of the CDR3 is TGTGCCACCGGCCGGGGCTACAATGAGCAGTTCTTC. Translation: CATGRGYNEQFF.

V usage is TRBV12-5 and J usage is TRBJ1-3; TRBD1 might be the D (5 bases). Germline-derived CDR1 and CDR2 are LGHNT and FRNRAP. V was shortened by 6 bases and J by 0 bases, with 12 bases between the two germline ends. This CDR3 is built from 15 residues. For the CDR3, the DNA is TGTGCTAGTGGCCGCACAGGCGACTCTGGAAACACCATATATTTT. The encoded protein is CASGRTGDSGNTIYF. The full variable domain, its missing parts supplied by reference TRBV12-5 and TRBJ1-3, is DARVTQTPRHKVTEMGQEVTMRCQPILGHNTVFWYRQTMMQGLELLAYFRNRAPLDDSGMPKDRFSAEMPDATLATLKIQPSEPRDSAVYFCASGRTGDSGNTIYFGEGSWLTVV.

The chain combines TRBV24-1 with TRBJ1-5, with 8 nucleotides matching TRBD1. Germline assignment: CDR1 KGHDR and CDR2 SFDVKD. The junction had 2 bases not matched to a gene; V was cut back by 5 bases and J by 6 bases. This CDR3 spans 13 amino acids. The CDR3 bases are TGTGCCACCAGTGCAGGGGGCAGTCAGCCCCAGCATTTT. Translating gives CATSAGGSQPQHF.

CDR3 coding DNA: TGTGCCAGCAGTTCTGCCGTAGGCAGGGGTAACACTGAAGCTTTCTTT. Its protein product is CASSSAVGRGNTEAFF. The V gene is TRBV28, the J gene TRBJ1-1; a weak D match, TRBD1 (6 bases). Trimming left V 4 bases short and J 2 bases short, with 17 bases between. Germline-derived CDR1 and CDR2 are MDHEN and SYDVKM. The CDR3 extends over 16 amino acids.

The chain couples TRBV6-5 to TRBJ1-1; the D gene is possibly TRBD1 (5 bases). The ends were cut back, 2 bases at V and 6 bases at J, with 10 bases in the middle. CDR3 length: 13 residues. Germline lookup yields CDR1 MNHEY and CDR2 SVGAGI. The CDR3: CASSYIRAAEAFF. The CDR3 region has the DNA TGTGCCAGCAGTTACATCAGGGCGGCTGAAGCTTTCTTT.

This chain joins TRBV2 and TRBJ2-7; TRBD1 aligns across 7 bases. Germline V gives CDR1 SNHLY, CDR2 FYNNEI. The CDR3 spans 14 residues. The ends lost 7 bases at V and 2 bases at J; junction bases unmatched: 8. This CDR3 is CASKVVRGPYEQYF. CDR3 bases: TGTGCCAGCAAGGTGGTTAGGGGGCCCTACGAGCAGTACTTC.

As to this clone: The sample holds other DNA sequences that translate to the same CDR3. The J gene is TRBJ1-4, the V gene TRBV27; the match to TRBD1 covers 7 bases. The CDR3 contains 16 residues. Germline V gives CDR1 MNHEY, CDR2 SMNVEV (reference sequence). V lost 4 bases, J lost 0 bases, and 5 bases stayed unmatched. CDR3 in DNA: TGTGCCAGCAGTTCAGACAGGGTCGCAACTAATGAAAAACTGTTTTTT. This gives the protein CASSSDRVATNEKLFF.

The V and J genes are TRBV3-1 (or the pseudogene TRBV3-2) and TRBJ2-1, with TRBD2 matching over 9 bases. The CDR3 loop spans 16 amino acids. The trim removed 2 bases at V and 5 bases at J, leaving 7 bases unmatched. Germline-derived CDR1 and CDR2 are LGHDT and YNNKEL (reference sequence). CDR3 nucleotide sequence: TGTGCCAGCAGCCAACCCGGGACTAGCATCCACAATGAGCAGTTCTTC. This codes for CASSQPGTSIHNEQFF.

The rearrangement joins TRBV5-6 to TRBJ1-1; D uncertain. This CDR3 is built from 15 residues. From germline, CDR1 is SGHDT and CDR2 YYEEEE. The germline V and J ends were trimmed by 0 bases and 1 base, with 10 bases remaining between them. The CDR3 sequence is CASSLDLGGNTEAFF. CDR3 nucleotide sequence: TGTGCCAGCAGCTTGGATTTAGGCGGGAACACTGAAGCTTTCTTT.

The rearrangement uses TRBV3-1 (or the pseudogene TRBV3-2) and TRBJ2-2; 7 nucleotides line up with TRBD1. Trimming took 1 base from V and 6 from J; bases not matched to a gene: 2. Germline V lookup: CDR1 LGHDT, CDR2 YNNKEL (reference sequence). This CDR3 comprises 14 residues. CDR3: CASSQGGQPGELFF. CDR3 coding DNA: TGTGCCAGCAGCCAAGGGGGACAGCCCGGGGAGCTGTTTTTT.

This sequence joins TRBV19 and TRBJ2-3; 12 bases map to TRBD2. The CDR3 runs 17 residues. Per germline, CDR1 LNHDA and CDR2 SQIVND (reference sequence). V lost 4 bases and J lost 6; bases outside the gene matches: 11. DNA of the CDR3: TGTGCCAGTAGTACCCGACGACTAGCGGGAGCTCTCGATACGCAGTATTTT. Its translation: CASSTRRLAGALDTQYF.

This chain joins TRBV2 and TRBJ2-1; weak D call: TRBD1 (6 bases). The CDR3 runs to 17 residues. Between the trimmed V and J ends, which lost 5 bases and 0 bases, there was a span of 17 bases. Germline values: CDR1 SNHLY, CDR2 FYNNEI. In nucleotides, the CDR3 is TGTGCCAGCAGTAGACCGGGACATCCGAGCTCCTACAATGAGCAGTTCTTC. Amino acid sequence: CASSRPGHPSSYNEQFF.

This clone was recorded once. The V gene is TRBV28, the J gene TRBJ2-7, with 9 bases aligning to TRBD1. The germline CDR1 and CDR2 sequences are MDHEN and SYDVKM. Trimming removed 4 bases from V and 4 bases from J; junction bases left unmatched: 8. The CDR3 is 15 amino acids. CDR3 protein: CASSSRQGGRYEQYF. The CDR3 nucleotides read TGTGCCAGCAGTTCCAGACAGGGGGGGCGTTACGAGCAGTACTTC.

The V call is TRBV7-3, the J call TRBJ1-2; D unresolved. Germline lookup yields CDR1 SGHTA and CDR2 FQGTGA. The CDR3 consists of 13 residues. V was pared by 2 bases and J by 5 bases, with 9 bases between. CDR3 nucleotides: TGTGCCAGCAGCTTAGGAGGGTGGTATGGCTACACCTTC. Translation gives CASSLGGWYGYTF.

The count of this clone is one. CDR3 sequence reads: CASSPGTGVDNEQFF. CDR3 nucleotides: TGCGCCAGCAGCCCAGGGACAGGGGTGGACAATGAGCAGTTCTTC. The V gene is TRBV4-1, the J gene TRBJ2-1; 10 positions agree with TRBD1. This CDR3 comprises 15 residues. V dropped 4 bases and J dropped 5; count of bases not matched to a gene: 5. Germline loops: CDR1 MGHRA, CDR2 YSYEKL.

The V and J genes are TRBV27 and TRBJ2-3; 12 nucleotides align to TRBD2. This CDR3 has 18 residues. The V and J ends lost 5 bases and 3 bases, in that order; junction bases with no gene match: 12. Germline CDR1 MNHEY, CDR2 SMNVEV (reference sequence). The CDR3 loop reads CASSALAGGPGGTDTQYF. CDR3 in DNA: TGTGCCAGCAGTGCCCTAGCGGGAGGGCCGGGTGGTACAGATACGCAGTATTTT.

The rearrangement joins TRBV5-8 to TRBJ2-3, with TRBD1 identical over 10 bases. Germline assignment: CDR1 SGHTS and CDR2 YDEGEE. The CDR3 length is 15 residues. V dropped 4 bases and J dropped 1; count of bases not matched to a gene: 3. The CDR3 DNA reads as TGTGCCAGCAGCACCGGGACAGGGGGCACAGATACGCAGTATTTT. Its protein is CASSTGTGGTDTQYF.

DNA for the CDR3: TGCGCCAGCAGCGGCGGGACTAGCGGCTACGAGCAGTACTTC. It specifies CASSGGTSGYEQYF. The chain recombines TRBV5-1 with TRBJ2-7; 11 bases are a match to TRBD2. Germline V gene lookup returns CDR1 SGHRS and CDR2 YFSETQ. The trim removed 4 bases at V and 3 bases at J, leaving 3 bases unmatched. CDR3 length equals 14 residues.

The chain joins TRBV5-4 to TRBJ2-7, with a possible D match to TRBD1 (7 bases). Deletions cut 3 bases from V and 9 bases from J, with 19 bases between. The CDR3 has 14 residues. Germline V gene sequence: CDR1 SGHNT, CDR2 YYREEE (reference sequence). The CDR3 DNA sequence: TGTGCCAGCAGCTCCTCTCCCCAGGGGGGTCGGCAGTACTTC. Translation gives CASSSSPQGGRQYF.

The chain uses TRBV28 and TRBJ2-5; 8 bases match TRBD2. This CDR3 is 15 amino acids long. From germline, CDR1 is MDHEN and CDR2 SYDVKM. Germline trimming cut 5 bases from V and 5 bases from J; bases unmatched to any gene: 10. The CDR3 nucleotides read TGTGCCAGCAGTCCCCGGGGGGGGGCATCGGAGACCCAGTACTTC. Its translation: CASSPRGGASETQYF. Full variable domain (missing parts from reference TRBV28 and TRBJ2-5): DVKVTQSSRYLVKRTGEKVFLECVQDMDHENMFWYRQDPGLGLRLIYFSYDVKMKEKGDIPEGYSVSREKKERFSLILESASTNQTSMYLCASSPRGGASETQYFGPGTRLLVL.

This clone was found once. The chain couples TRBV27 to TRBJ2-1; 7 positions match TRBD2. V lost 1 base, J lost 3 bases, and 6 bases stayed unmatched. The CDR3 sequence is 16 residues long. Germline V gene lookup returns CDR1 MNHEY and CDR2 SMNVEV (reference sequence). The CDR3 DNA sequence: TGTGCCAGCAGTTTATTGTCTAGCGGCTACTACAATGAGCAGTTCTTC. It is translated as CASSLLSSGYYNEQFF.